The clone carrying this T cell receptor (beta chain) has a single count. The data are from a study of technical replicates of blood from a few donors. TCRdb keeps only in-frame clones here, not all; method: immunoSEQ multiplex PCR. The table has some 60,000 clones, just under 90% seen once. Germline loops: CDR1 LNHDA, CDR2 SQIVND (reference sequence). The CDR3 consists of 13 residues. Trimming removed 5 bases at V and 10 bases at J, with 12 bases between. The TCR sequence derives from a human donor in good health. Some clones in this sample may be carry-over from other donors' samples. The genes are TRBV19 and TRBJ1-6, with D tentatively TRBD1 (5 bases). Sequencing used PBMCs. The CDR3 region has the DNA TGTGCCAGTAGTTTACGGGGGAGCTCACCCCTCCACTTT. This gives the protein CASSLRGSSPLHF.